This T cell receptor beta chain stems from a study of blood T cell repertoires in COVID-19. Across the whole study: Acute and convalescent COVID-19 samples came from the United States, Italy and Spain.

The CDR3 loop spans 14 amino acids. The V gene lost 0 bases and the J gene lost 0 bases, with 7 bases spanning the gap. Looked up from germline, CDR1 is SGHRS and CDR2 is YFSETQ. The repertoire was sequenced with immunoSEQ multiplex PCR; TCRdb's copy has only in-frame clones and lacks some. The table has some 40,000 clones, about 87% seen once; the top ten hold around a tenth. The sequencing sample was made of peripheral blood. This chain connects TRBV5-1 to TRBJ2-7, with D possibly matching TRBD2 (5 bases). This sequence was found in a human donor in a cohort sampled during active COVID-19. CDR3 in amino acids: CASSLGGSSYEQYF. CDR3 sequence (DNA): TGCGCCAGCAGCTTGGGAGGGAGCTCCTACGAGCAGTACTTC.